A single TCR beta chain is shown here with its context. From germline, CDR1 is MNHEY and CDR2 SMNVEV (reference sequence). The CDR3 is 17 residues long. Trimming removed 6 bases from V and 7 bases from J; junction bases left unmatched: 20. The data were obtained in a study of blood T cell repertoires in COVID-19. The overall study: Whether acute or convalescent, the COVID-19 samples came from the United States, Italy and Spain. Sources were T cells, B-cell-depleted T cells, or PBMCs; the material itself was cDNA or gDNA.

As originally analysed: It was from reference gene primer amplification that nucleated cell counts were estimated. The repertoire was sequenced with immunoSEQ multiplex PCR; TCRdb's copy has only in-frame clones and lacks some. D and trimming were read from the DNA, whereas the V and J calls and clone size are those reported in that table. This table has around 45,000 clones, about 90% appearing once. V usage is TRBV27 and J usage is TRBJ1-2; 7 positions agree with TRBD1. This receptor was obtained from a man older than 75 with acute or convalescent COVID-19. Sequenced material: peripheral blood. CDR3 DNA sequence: TGTGCCAGCAGCCCCAATCCTCCCCTTACAGGGGTGGGTGGCTACACCTTC. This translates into CASSPNPPLTGVGGYTF.